Reported below is one TCR beta chain. Its specificity is unknown. This sample was taken from a study of radiotherapy plus CTLA-4 blockade in lung cancer. Study-level findings and limits: Blood-borne expansion of tumor-derived TCR clones followed radiotherapy plus ipilimumab.

This CDR3 contains 19 residues. CDR1 and CDR2 from the germline V gene are MDHEN and SYDVKM. The junction had 9 bases not matched to a gene; V was cut back by 4 bases and J by 2 bases. Focal radiation was given together with CTLA-4 blockade (ipilimumab) to patients with chemo-refractory metastatic non-small-cell lung cancer. The repertoire was sequenced with immunoSEQ multiplex PCR; TCRdb's copy has only in-frame clones and lacks some. The repertoire holds approximately 83,000 clones, with over 70% as singletons. This sequence joins TRBV28 and TRBJ2-1, with TRBD2 matching over 15 bases. This sequence was found in a human donor with non-small cell lung cancer who had a partial response to radiotherapy plus ipilimumab. Some clones in this sample may be carry-over from other donors' samples. Specimen: peripheral blood, collected from a patient treated with radiotherapy plus ipilimumab. Here the CDR3 reads CASSSPGLAGGRTYNEQFF. Written as DNA, the CDR3 is TGTGCCAGCAGTTCCCCGGGACTAGCGGGAGGCCGAACCTACAATGAGCAGTTCTTC.